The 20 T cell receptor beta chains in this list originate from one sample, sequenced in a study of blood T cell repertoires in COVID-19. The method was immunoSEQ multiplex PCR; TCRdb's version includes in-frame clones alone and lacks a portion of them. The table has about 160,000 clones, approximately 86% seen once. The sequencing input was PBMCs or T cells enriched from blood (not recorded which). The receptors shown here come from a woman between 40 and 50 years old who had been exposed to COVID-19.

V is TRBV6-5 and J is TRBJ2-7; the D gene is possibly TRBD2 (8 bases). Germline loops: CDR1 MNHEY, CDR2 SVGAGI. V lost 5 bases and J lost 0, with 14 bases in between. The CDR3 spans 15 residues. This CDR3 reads CASSRDSGSSYEQYF. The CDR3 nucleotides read TGTGCCAGCAGTCGGGACAGCGGGAGCTCCTACGAGCAGTACTTC.

This CDR3 reads CASSASGDSSYEQYF. The CDR3 DNA reads as TGTGCCAGCAGCGCCTCGGGAGATAGCTCCTACGAGCAGTACTTC. The rearrangement uses TRBV9 and TRBJ2-7, with D possibly being TRBD2 (6 bases). This CDR3 contains 15 residues. V dropped 3 bases and J dropped 0 bases, with 13 bases sitting between them. In germline, CDR1 is SGDLS, CDR2 YYNGEE.

Here the CDR3 DNA reads TGTGCCAGCAGCTCATCCCGACAGGGGATCGGAGCCACTGAAGCTTTCTTT. Its protein product is CASSSSRQGIGATEAFF. This chain uses TRBV5-6 with TRBJ1-1; TRBD1 matches at 8 bases. CDR1 and CDR2 from the germline V gene are SGHDT and YYEEEE. The CDR3 sequence is 17 residues long. Losses at the gene ends were 3 bases for V and 4 bases for J; bases not matched to a gene: 14. Supplemented by reference TRBV5-6 and TRBJ1-1, the full variable domain reads DAGVTQSPTHLIKTRGQQVTLRCSPKSGHDTVSWYQQALGQGPQFIFQYYEEEERQRGNFPDRFSGHQFPNYSSELNVNALLLGDSALYLCASSSSRQGIGATEAFFGQGTRLTVV.

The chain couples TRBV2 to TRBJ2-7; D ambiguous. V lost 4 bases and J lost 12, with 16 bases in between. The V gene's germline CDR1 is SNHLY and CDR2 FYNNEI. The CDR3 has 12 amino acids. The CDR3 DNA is TGTGCCAGCAGTGTCCGCCTGCAGAATATGTACTTC. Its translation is CASSVRLQNMYF.

The CDR3 nucleotides read TGTGCCAGCTCACCACCGCTTCAGGGGAGAGATACGCAGTATTTT. Translated: CASSPPLQGRDTQYF. V usage is TRBV18 and J usage is TRBJ2-3; tentatively, D is TRBD1 (6 bases). Per germline, CDR1 KGHSH and CDR2 LQKENI. The CDR3 has 15 amino acids. V shed 0 bases and J shed 5 bases, with 12 bases lying between them.

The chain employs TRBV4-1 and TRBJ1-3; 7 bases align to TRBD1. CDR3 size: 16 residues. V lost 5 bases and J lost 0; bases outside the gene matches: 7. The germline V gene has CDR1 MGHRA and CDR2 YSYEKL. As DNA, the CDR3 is TGCGCCAGCAGCGTACAGGGGCCTAGCTCTGGAAACACCATATATTTT. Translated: CASSVQGPSSGNTIYF.

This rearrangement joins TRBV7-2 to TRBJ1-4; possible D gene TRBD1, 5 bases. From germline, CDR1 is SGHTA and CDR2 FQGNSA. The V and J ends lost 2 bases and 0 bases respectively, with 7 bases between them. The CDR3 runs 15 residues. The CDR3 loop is CASSLRGATNEKLFF. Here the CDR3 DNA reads TGTGCCAGCAGCTTACGGGGGGCAACTAATGAAAAACTGTTTTTT.

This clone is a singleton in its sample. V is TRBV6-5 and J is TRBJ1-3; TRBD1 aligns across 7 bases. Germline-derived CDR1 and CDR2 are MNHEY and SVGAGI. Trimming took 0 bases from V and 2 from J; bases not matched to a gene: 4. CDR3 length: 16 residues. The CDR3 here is CASSYSLGQAGNTIYF. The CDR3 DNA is TGTGCCAGCAGTTACTCGCTCGGACAGGCTGGAAACACCATATATTTT.

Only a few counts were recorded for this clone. CDR3 loop: CASSYTGTANTGELFF. CDR3 DNA sequence: TGTGCCAGCAGCTACACGGGGACAGCGAACACCGGGGAGCTGTTTTTT. The chain links TRBV13 to TRBJ2-2; 7 bases fit TRBD1. The junction had 5 bases not matched to a gene; V was cut back by 4 bases and J by 0 bases. This CDR3 spans 16 amino acids. CDR1 and CDR2 (germline): PRHDT, FYEKMQ (reference sequence).

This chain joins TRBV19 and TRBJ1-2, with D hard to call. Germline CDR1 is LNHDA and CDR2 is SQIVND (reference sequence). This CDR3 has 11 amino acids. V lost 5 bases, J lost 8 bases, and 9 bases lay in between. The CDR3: CASSHTVGYTF. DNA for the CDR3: TGTGCCAGTAGTCACACAGTCGGCTACACCTTC.

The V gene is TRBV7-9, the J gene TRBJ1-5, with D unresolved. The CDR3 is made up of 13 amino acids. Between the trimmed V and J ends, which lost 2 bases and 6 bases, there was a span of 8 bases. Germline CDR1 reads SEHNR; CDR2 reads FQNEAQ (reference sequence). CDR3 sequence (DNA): TGTGCCAGCAGCTTATCGCGCGGTCAGCCCCAGCATTTT. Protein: CASSLSRGQPQHF.

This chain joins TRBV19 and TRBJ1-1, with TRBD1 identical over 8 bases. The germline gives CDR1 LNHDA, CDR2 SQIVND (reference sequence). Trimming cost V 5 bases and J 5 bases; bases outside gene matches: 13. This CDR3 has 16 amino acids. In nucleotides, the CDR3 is TGTGCCAGTAGTCCTGGGACAGGTTATGGTAAGACTGAAGCTTTCTTT. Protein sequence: CASSPGTGYGKTEAFF.

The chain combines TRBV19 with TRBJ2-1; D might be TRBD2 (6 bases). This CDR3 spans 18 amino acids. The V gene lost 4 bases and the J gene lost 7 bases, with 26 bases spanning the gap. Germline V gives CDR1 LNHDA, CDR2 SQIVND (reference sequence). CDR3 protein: CASSKTHSTSLSGNEQFF. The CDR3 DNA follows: TGTGCCAGTAGTAAAACACATTCGACTAGTTTATCAGGGAATGAGCAGTTCTTC. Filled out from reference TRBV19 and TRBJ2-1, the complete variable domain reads DGGITQSPKYLFRKEGQNVTLSCEQNLNHDAMYWYRQDPGQGLRLIYYSQIVNDFQKGDIAEGYSVSREKKESFPLTVTSAQKNPTAFYLCASSKTHSTSLSGNEQFFGPGTRLTVL.

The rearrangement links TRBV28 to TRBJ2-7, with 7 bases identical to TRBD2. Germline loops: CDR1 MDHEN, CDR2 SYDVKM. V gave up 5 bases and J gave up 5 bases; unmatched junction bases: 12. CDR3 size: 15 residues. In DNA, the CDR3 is TGTGCCAGCAGTCCGGGGGGTGCTAGCCGCCACGAGCAGTACTTC. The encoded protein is CASSPGGASRHEQYF.

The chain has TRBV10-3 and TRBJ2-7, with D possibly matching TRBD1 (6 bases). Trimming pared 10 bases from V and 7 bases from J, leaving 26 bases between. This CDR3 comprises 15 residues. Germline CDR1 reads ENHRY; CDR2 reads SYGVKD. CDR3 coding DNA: TGTGCCACACGGGAACAGGGCCCACAAACTGGGGAGCAGTACTTC. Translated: CATREQGPQTGEQYF.

As DNA, the CDR3 is TGTGCCATCAGTCCCGGGACAGGGTCCACTGAAGCTTTCTTT. Protein sequence: CAISPGTGSTEAFF. The chain couples TRBV10-3 to TRBJ1-1; the match to TRBD1 covers 9 bases. Germline-derived CDR1 and CDR2 are ENHRY and SYGVKD. The length of the CDR3 is 14 residues. Trimming took 5 bases from V and 4 from J; bases not matched to a gene: 5.

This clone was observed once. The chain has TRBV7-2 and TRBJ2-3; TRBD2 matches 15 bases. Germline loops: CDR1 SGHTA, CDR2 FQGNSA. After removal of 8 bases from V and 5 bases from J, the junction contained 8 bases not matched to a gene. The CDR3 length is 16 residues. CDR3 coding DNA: TGTGCCAGCCTATCAGGGACTAGCGGGAGGAGAGATACGCAGTATTTT. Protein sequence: CASLSGTSGRRDTQYF.

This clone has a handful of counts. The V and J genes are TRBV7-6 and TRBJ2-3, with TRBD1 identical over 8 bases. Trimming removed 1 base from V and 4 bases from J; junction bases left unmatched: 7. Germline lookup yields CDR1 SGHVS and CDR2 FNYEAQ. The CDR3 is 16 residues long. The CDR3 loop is CASSLGLRGRSDTQYF. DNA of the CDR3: TGTGCCAGCAGCTTAGGACTCAGGGGGCGCTCAGATACGCAGTATTTT. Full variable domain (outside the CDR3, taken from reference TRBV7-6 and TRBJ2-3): GAGVSQSPRYKVTKRGQDVALRCDPISGHVSLYWYRQALGQGPEFLTYFNYEAQQDKSGLPNDRFSAERPEGSISTLTIQRTEQRDSAMYRCASSLGLRGRSDTQYFGPGTRLTVL.

The CDR3 spells CASSTRGGAGYGYTF. The CDR3 DNA sequence: TGTGCCAGCAGCACCCGGGGAGGGGCCGGCTATGGCTACACCTTC. The J gene is TRBJ1-2, the V gene TRBV9; D is perhaps TRBD1 (5 bases). The CDR3 consists of 15 residues. Germline loops: CDR1 SGDLS, CDR2 YYNGEE. V shed 4 bases and J shed 4 bases, with 17 bases lying between them. The complete variable domain, with remaining parts taken from reference TRBV9 and TRBJ1-2, reads DSGVTQTPKHLITATGQRVTLRCSPRSGDLSVYWYQQSLDQGLQFLIQYYNGEERAKGNILERFSAQQFPDLHSELNLSSLELGDSALYFCASSTRGGAGYGYTFGSGTRLTVV.

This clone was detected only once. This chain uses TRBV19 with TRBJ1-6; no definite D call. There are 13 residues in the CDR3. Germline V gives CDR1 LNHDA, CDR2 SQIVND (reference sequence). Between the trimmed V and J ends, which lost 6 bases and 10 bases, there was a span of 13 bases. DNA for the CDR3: TGTGCCAGTAGCAATCTCGGGGAATCACCCCTCCACTTT. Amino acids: CASSNLGESPLHF.